These 18 T cell receptor beta chains came from one sample sequenced in a study of cytomegalovirus exposure and HLA in healthy donors. A multiplex PCR was run with 60 Vbeta primers and 13 Jbeta primers. Sequencing was performed with immunoSEQ multiplex PCR; in TCRdb, only in-frame clones are kept and a portion is missing. The table shows approximately 170,000 clones, with almost 75% occurring only once. Material: PBMCs. These receptors were collected from a woman aged 18-30 years in good health and CMV-seropositive.

This chain connects TRBV28 to TRBJ2-2; D not resolved. Germline CDR1 MDHEN, CDR2 SYDVKM. The CDR3 runs to 14 residues. Between the trimmed V and J ends, which lost 3 bases and 7 bases, there was a span of 12 bases. CDR3 bases: TGTGCCAGCAGTTTGAGGAGATCGGGCGGGGAGCTGTTTTTT. It specifies CASSLRRSGGELFF.

The chain uses TRBV5-4 and TRBJ2-7; D remains ambiguous. Trimming stripped 0 bases from V and 5 bases from J, with 12 bases between. This CDR3 is 14 amino acids long. Looked up from germline, CDR1 is SGHNT and CDR2 is YYREEE (reference sequence). CDR3 in DNA: TGTGCCAGCAGCTTGGACGCAGGAACCCACGAGCAGTACTTC. This sequence encodes CASSLDAGTHEQYF. Combining the CDR3 with reference TRBV5-4 and TRBJ2-7 gives the whole variable domain ETGVTQSPTHLIKTRGQQVTLRCSSQSGHNTVSWYQQALGQGPQFIFQYYREEENGRGNFPPRFSGLQFPNYSSELNVNALELDDSALYLCASSLDAGTHEQYFGPGTRLTVT.

This clone has only a few counts. V usage is TRBV5-1 and J usage is TRBJ1-6; possible D gene TRBD1, 6 bases. The ends were cut back, 6 bases at V and 0 bases at J, with 10 bases in the middle. The CDR3 loop spans 15 amino acids. CDR1 SGHRS and CDR2 YFSETQ come from the germline V gene. The CDR3 loop reads CASTPDSSYNSPLHF. In nucleotides, the CDR3 is TGCGCCAGCACCCCGGACAGCTCCTATAATTCACCCCTCCACTTT.

The chain uses TRBV27 and TRBJ1-1; 8 bases agree with TRBD1. Germline V gene lookup returns CDR1 MNHEY and CDR2 SMNVEV (reference sequence). V gave up 7 bases and J gave up 7 bases; unmatched junction bases: 2. The CDR3 consists of 11 residues. As DNA, the CDR3 is TGTGCCAGCATACAGGGGGGTGAAGCTTTCTTT. Translation: CASIQGGEAFF.

This clone was seen more than once but under ten times. The rearrangement joins TRBV7-9 to TRBJ1-1; D call uncertain. CDR3 length equals 11 residues. The V end lost 4 bases, the J end lost 10 bases, and 10 bases lay between the germline ends. CDR1 and CDR2 from the germline V gene are SEHNR and FQNEAQ (reference sequence). The CDR3 reads CASSWEMGAFF. DNA of the CDR3: TGTGCCAGCAGCTGGGAGATGGGAGCTTTCTTT.

With respect to this clone: Different DNA sequences within this sample yield the same CDR3. The chain joins TRBV18 to TRBJ1-1; a possible D gene is TRBD1 (5 bases). The germline V gene has CDR1 KGHSH and CDR2 LQKENI. The CDR3 extends over 14 amino acids. V was clipped by 6 bases and J by 5 bases, with 16 bases between them. The CDR3 region is CASSPAGGGTEAFF. DNA of the CDR3: TGTGCCAGCTCTCCCGCCGGGGGGGGTACTGAAGCTTTCTTT.

The chain joins TRBV7-6 to TRBJ1-2, with 7 bases aligning to TRBD1. The CDR3 has 16 amino acids. Germline CDR1 is SGHVS and CDR2 is FNYEAQ. With V trimmed by 5 bases and J by 4 bases, 13 bases remained unmatched. CDR3 coding DNA: TGTGCCAGCAGCCCCTACCGGGACAGAGAATTCTATGGCTACACCTTC. It specifies CASSPYRDREFYGYTF.

The genes are TRBV11-1 and TRBJ2-1, with a possible D match to TRBD2 (5 bases). V was clipped by 5 bases and J by 2 bases, with 10 bases between them. The germline gives CDR1 SGHAT, CDR2 FQDESV (reference sequence). The CDR3 has 14 amino acids. For the CDR3, the DNA is TGTGCCAGCAGCCAGAGCGGACCCTACAATGAGCAGTTCTTC. Encoded protein: CASSQSGPYNEQFF.

This sequence joins TRBV5-4 and TRBJ2-7; 12 nucleotides match TRBD1. CDR3 length: 15 amino acids. V was clipped by 2 bases and J by 7 bases; unmatched bases: 7. Germline V gene lookup returns CDR1 SGHNT and CDR2 YYREEE (reference sequence). The CDR3 region has the DNA TGTGCCAGCAGCTTACCGGGACAGGGGGCGGGGGAGCAGTACTTC. As protein: CASSLPGQGAGEQYF.

The V call is TRBV5-6, the J call TRBJ1-1; D possibly corresponds to TRBD1 (6 bases). Trimming left V 7 bases short and J 2 bases short, with 12 bases between. Per the germline V gene, CDR1 is SGHDT and CDR2 is YYEEEE. This CDR3 comprises 13 residues. The CDR3 sequence is CASGTDSNTEAFF. CDR3 DNA: TGTGCCAGCGGAACGGACAGTAACACTGAAGCTTTCTTT.

This chain joins TRBV7-6 and TRBJ2-1; 10 bases align to TRBD2. Unmatched junction bases numbered 9, after V lost 2 bases and J lost 5 bases. CDR1 is SGHVS and CDR2 is FNYEAQ in the germline V gene. The CDR3 runs to 17 residues. CDR3 sequence (DNA): TGTGCCAGCAGCTTACGGGCTAGCGGGGGACCTAACAATGAGCAGTTCTTC. It yields the protein CASSLRASGGPNNEQFF.

This clone was counted a few times. The chain uses TRBV25-1 and TRBJ1-2; a weak D match, TRBD1 (5 bases). The germline V gene encodes CDR1 MGHDK and CDR2 SYGVNS. The ends were cut back, 6 bases at V and 2 bases at J, with 10 bases in the middle. This CDR3 contains 13 residues. CDR3 sequence: CASSPDTNYGYTF. The CDR3 DNA sequence: TGTGCCAGCAGCCCGGACACCAACTATGGCTACACCTTC.

V usage is TRBV12-5 and J usage is TRBJ2-4, with 7 bases aligning to TRBD1. Unmatched junction bases numbered 8, after V lost 5 bases and J lost 4 bases. The CDR3 consists of 15 residues. Germline V CDR1 and CDR2: LGHNT, FRNRAP. DNA of the CDR3: TGTGCTAGTGGTCTCCACCCGGGACAGAAAAACATTCAGTACTTC. As protein: CASGLHPGQKNIQYF. Full variable domain (remainder filled in from reference TRBV12-5 and TRBJ2-4): DARVTQTPRHKVTEMGQEVTMRCQPILGHNTVFWYRQTMMQGLELLAYFRNRAPLDDSGMPKDRFSAEMPDATLATLKIQPSEPRDSAVYFCASGLHPGQKNIQYFGAGTRLSVL.

The chain carries TRBV5-3 and TRBJ2-5; tentative D call: TRBD2 (7 bases). TRBV5-3 has ORF status, its function being uncertain. CDR3 length: 13 amino acids. V was cut by 8 bases and J by 3 bases, with 14 bases left in between. The CDR3 region is CARSRGAEETQYF. The CDR3 nucleotides are TGTGCCAGGTCACGGGGGGCAGAAGAGACCCAGTACTTC.

In its sample, this clone was seen once. One end of the junction fails to match germline, which may point to a read error. V is TRBV7-9 and J is TRBJ2-3; 7 nucleotides agree with TRBD1. Germline CDR1 reads SEHNR; CDR2 reads FQNEAQ (reference sequence). The CDR3 loop spans 14 amino acids. The CDR3 region has the DNA TGTTCCAGCAGCTCCCGACAGGGTACAGATACGCAGTATTTT. Protein product: CSSSSRQGTDTQYF.

The gene calls are TRBV7-6 and TRBJ2-5, with D hard to call. CDR3 length: 14 residues. The germline gives CDR1 SGHVS, CDR2 FNYEAQ. With 0 bases removed from V and 4 bases from J, the gap between germline ends came to 9 bases. The CDR3 DNA follows: TGTGCCAGCAGCTTAGCTTTTACAATAGAGACCCAGTACTTC. Protein sequence: CASSLAFTIETQYF. The whole variable domain, filled in from reference TRBV7-6 and TRBJ2-5, reads GAGVSQSPRYKVTKRGQDVALRCDPISGHVSLYWYRQALGQGPEFLTYFNYEAQQDKSGLPNDRFSAERPEGSISTLTIQRTEQRDSAMYRCASSLAFTIETQYFGPGTRLLVL.

A single count supports this clone. This sequence joins TRBV5-1 and TRBJ2-7; D possibly corresponds to TRBD2 (5 bases). V shed 4 bases and J shed 6 bases, with 17 bases lying between them. Germline V gene sequence: CDR1 SGHRS, CDR2 YFSETQ. The CDR3 has 14 residues. The CDR3 coding sequence is TGCGCCAGCAGCCCTTACTACGAGGCGGGCGAGCAGTACTTC. This translates into CASSPYYEAGEQYF.

This clone is a singleton in its sample. This rearrangement joins TRBV14 to TRBJ2-7, with TRBD1 matching 9 bases. The V and J ends lost 2 bases and 4 bases, in that order; junction bases with no gene match: 9. Germline loops: CDR1 SGHDN, CDR2 FVKESK. The CDR3 contains 16 residues. The chain's CDR3 is CASSQPRTGDRYEQYF. The CDR3 region has the DNA TGTGCCAGCAGCCAACCCCGGACAGGGGATAGGTACGAGCAGTACTTC. Full variable domain (remainder filled in from reference TRBV14 and TRBJ2-7): EAGVTQFPSHSVIEKGQTVTLRCDPISGHDNLYWYRRVMGKEIKFLLHFVKESKQDESGMPNNRFLAERTGGTYSTLKVQPAELEDSGVYFCASSQPRTGDRYEQYFGPGTRLTVT.